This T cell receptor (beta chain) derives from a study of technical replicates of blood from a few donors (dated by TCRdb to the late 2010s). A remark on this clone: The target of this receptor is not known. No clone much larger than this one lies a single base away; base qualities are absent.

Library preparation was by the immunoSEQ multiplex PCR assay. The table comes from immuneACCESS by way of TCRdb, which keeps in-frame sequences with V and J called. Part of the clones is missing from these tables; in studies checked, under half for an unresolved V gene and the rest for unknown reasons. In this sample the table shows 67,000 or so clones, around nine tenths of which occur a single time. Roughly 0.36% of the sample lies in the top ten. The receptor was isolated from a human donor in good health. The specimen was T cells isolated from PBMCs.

The DNA sequence reads TGCGCCAGCAGCTTGGTTCGGGGGGACGAAGCTTTCTTT. Its protein reads: CASSLVRGDEAFF. The chain is made from TRBV5-1 and TRBJ1-1; the best D guess is TRBD1, with 5 bases matching. Taken from the germline V gene, the CDR1 and CDR2 loops are SGHRS and YFSETQ. V and J are truncated by 0 bases and 8 bases respectively, leaving an intervening sequence of 11 bases. The CDR3 starts with the cysteine, ends with the phenylalanine, and has 13 residues. The entry retains the CDR3 DNA only, 39 bases that are in frame from base 1.